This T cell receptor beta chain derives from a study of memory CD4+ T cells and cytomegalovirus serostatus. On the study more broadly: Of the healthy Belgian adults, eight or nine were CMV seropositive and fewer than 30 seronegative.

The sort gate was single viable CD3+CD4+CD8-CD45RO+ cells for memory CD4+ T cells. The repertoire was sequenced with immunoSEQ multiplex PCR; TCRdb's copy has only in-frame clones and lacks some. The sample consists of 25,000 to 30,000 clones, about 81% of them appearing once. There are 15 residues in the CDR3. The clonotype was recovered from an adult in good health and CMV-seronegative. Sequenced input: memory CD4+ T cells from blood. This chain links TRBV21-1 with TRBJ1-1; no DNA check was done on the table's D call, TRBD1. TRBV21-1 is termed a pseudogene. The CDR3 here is CASSKGDRGHTEAFF. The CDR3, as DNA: TGTGCCAGCAGCAAAGGGGACAGGGGGCACACTGAAGCTTTCTTT.